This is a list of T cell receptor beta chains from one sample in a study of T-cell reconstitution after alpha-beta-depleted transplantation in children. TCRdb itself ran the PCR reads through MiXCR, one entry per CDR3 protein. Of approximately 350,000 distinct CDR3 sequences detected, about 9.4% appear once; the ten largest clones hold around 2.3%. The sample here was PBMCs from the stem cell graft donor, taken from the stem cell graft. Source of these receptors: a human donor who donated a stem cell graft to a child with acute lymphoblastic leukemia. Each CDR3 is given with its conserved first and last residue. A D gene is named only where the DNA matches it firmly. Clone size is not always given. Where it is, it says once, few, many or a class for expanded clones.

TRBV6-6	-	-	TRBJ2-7	CASRPGGRRIYEQYF	TGTGCCAGCAGGCCAGGAGGGCGGAGGATCTACGAGCAGTACTTC
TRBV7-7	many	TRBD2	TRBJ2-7	CASSLVAGSEQYF	TGTGCTAGCAGCTTAGTAGCGGGAAGCGAGCAGTACTTC
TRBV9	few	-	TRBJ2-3	CASSVVGTFGPDTQYF	TGTGCCAGCAGCGTAGTGGGGACATTCGGACCAGATACGCAGTATTTT
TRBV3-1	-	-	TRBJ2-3	CASSHVGITDTQYF	TGTGCCAGCAGCCATGTCGGGATCACAGATACGCAGTATTTT
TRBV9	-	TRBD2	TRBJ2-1	CASSVSGIDNEQFF	TGTGCCAGCAGCGTTAGCGGGATCGACAATGAGCAGTTCTTC
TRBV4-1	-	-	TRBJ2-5	CASSQDGNWGETQYF	TGCGCCAGCAGCCAAGACGGGAATTGGGGAGAGACCCAGTACTTC
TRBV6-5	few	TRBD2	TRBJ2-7	CASSYLSGRALYEQYF	TGTGCCAGCAGTTACCTCAGCGGGAGGGCCCTGTACGAGCAGTACTTC
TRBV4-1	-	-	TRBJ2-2	CASSQDRRFPNTGELFF	TGCGCCAGCAGCCAAGATAGGCGGTTCCCGAACACCGGGGAGCTGTTTTTT
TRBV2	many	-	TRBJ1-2	CASTEGGYGYTF	TGTGCCAGCACCGAAGGAGGGTACGGCTACACCTTC
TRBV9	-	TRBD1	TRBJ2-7	CASSSDPGQGVSYEQYF	TGTGCCAGCAGCTCCGACCCCGGACAGGGGGTTAGCTACGAGCAGTACTTC
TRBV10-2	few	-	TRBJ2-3	CASSEWRDTQYF	TGCGCCAGCAGTGAGTGGAGAGATACGCAGTATTTT
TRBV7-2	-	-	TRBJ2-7	CASSSWGSGRWGYEQYF	TGTGCCAGCAGCTCTTGGGGTTCGGGACGCTGGGGATACGAGCAGTACTTC
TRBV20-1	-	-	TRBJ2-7	CSASYSYEQYF	TGCAGTGCTAGCTACTCCTACGAGCAGTACTTC
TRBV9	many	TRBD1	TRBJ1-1	CASSVEGQANRAFF	TGTGCCAGCAGCGTAGAGGGACAGGCGAATCGGGCTTTCTTT
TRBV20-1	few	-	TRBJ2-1	CSAGPGLGLDEQFF	TGCAGTGCTGGACCGGGACTGGGGCTGGATGAGCAGTTCTTC
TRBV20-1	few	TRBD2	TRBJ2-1	CSAPDREAPYTNNEQFF	TGCAGTGCTCCCGATCGGGAGGCCCCGTACACCAACAATGAGCAGTTCTTC
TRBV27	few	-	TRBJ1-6	CASSLIGGSNSPLHF	TGTGCCAGCAGTTTAATCGGGGGATCAAATTCACCCCTCCACTTT
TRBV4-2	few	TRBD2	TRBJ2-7	CASSQEGTSGSPLPYEQYF	TGTGCCAGCAGCCAAGAGGGGACTAGCGGGTCTCCCTTACCCTACGAGCAGTACTTC
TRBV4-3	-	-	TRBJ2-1	CASSQDRGAYYNEQFF	TGCGCCAGCAGCCAAGATAGGGGGGCCTACTACAATGAGCAGTTCTTC
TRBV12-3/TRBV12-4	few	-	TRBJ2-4	CASSPGTLAQNIQYF	TGTGCCAGCAGCCCCGGGACCCTAGCTCAAAACATTCAGTACTTC
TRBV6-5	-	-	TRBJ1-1	CASSYSIRTTEAFF	TGTGCCAGCAGTTACTCGATTAGAACCACTGAAGCTTTCTTT
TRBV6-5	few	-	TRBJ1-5	CASSPLGRGGTSNQPQHF	TGTGCCAGCAGTCCCCTAGGGCGGGGGGGCACAAGCAATCAGCCCCAGCATTTT
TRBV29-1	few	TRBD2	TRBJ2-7	CSVEDSANTGGYEQYF	TGCAGCGTTGAAGACTCCGCGAACACGGGAGGGTACGAGCAGTACTTC
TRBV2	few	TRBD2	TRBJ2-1	CASSFSSHHLAGGRGEQFF	TGTGCCAGCAGTTTCTCGTCGCACCATCTAGCGGGAGGTAGGGGTGAGCAGTTCTTC
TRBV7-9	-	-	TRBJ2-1	CASGKGGEQFF	TGTGCCAGCGGCAAAGGGGGGGAGCAGTTCTTC
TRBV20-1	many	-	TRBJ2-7	CSAARYSYEQYF	TGCAGCGCCGCCCGGTACTCCTACGAGCAGTACTTC
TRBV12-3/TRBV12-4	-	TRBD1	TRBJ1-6	CASRQGGQSVYNSPLHF	TGTGCCAGCAGGCAAGGGGGACAGTCAGTCTATAATTCACCCCTCCACTTT
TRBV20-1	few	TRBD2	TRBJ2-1	CSASGRAHDEQFF	TGCAGTGCTAGCGGGAGGGCCCACGATGAGCAGTTCTTC
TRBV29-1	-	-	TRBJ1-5	CSVGQNNQPQHF	TGCAGCGTTGGACAGAACAATCAGCCCCAGCATTTT
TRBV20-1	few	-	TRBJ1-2	CSARDGGVGYGYTF	TGCAGTGCTAGAGATGGTGGGGTCGGCTATGGCTACACCTTC
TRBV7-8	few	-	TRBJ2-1	CASSLERRGYNEQFF	TGTGCCAGCAGCTTAGAACGGAGGGGTTACAATGAGCAGTTCTTC
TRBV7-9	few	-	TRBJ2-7	CASSLEGGTRSYEQYF	TGTGCCAGCAGCTTAGAGGGAGGAACAAGATCCTACGAGCAGTACTTC
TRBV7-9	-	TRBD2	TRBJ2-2	CASSISGTPERELFF	TGTGCCAGCAGCATTAGCGGGACCCCTGAGAGGGAGCTGTTTTTT
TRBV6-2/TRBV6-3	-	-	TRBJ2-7	CASSYAYRPYEQYF	TGTGCCAGCAGTTACGCCTACCGTCCGTACGAGCAGTACTTC
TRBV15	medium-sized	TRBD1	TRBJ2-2	CATSRTPGQAVGELFF	TGTGCCACCAGCAGAACCCCGGGACAGGCTGTCGGGGAGCTGTTTTTT
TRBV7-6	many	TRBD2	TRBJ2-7	CASSLAQAAGAYEQYF	TGTGCCAGCAGCTTAGCGCAAGCTGCGGGAGCGTACGAGCAGTACTTC
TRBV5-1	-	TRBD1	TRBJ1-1	CASSVEQGRTEAFF	TGCGCCAGCAGCGTCGAACAGGGGCGCACTGAAGCTTTCTTT
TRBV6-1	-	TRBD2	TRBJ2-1	CASSPHTGTIDSNEQFF	TGTGCCAGCAGTCCCCACACCGGGACTATCGACTCCAATGAGCAGTTCTTC
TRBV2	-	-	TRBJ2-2	CASSRSSIVAGELFF	TGTGCCAGCAGTCGGAGCTCAATCGTGGCCGGGGAGCTGTTTTTT
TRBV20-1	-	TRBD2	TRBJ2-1	CSARESGVGYNEQFF	TGCAGTGCTAGAGAGAGCGGGGTGGGGTACAATGAGCAGTTCTTC
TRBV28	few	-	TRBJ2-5	CASRETAQWVRRETQYF	TGTGCCAGCAGGGAGACGGCCCAGTGGGTCCGTCGCGAGACCCAGTACTTC
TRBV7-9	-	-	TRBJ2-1	CASSSTSFNEQFF	TGTGCCAGCAGCTCTACTAGCTTCAATGAGCAGTTCTTC